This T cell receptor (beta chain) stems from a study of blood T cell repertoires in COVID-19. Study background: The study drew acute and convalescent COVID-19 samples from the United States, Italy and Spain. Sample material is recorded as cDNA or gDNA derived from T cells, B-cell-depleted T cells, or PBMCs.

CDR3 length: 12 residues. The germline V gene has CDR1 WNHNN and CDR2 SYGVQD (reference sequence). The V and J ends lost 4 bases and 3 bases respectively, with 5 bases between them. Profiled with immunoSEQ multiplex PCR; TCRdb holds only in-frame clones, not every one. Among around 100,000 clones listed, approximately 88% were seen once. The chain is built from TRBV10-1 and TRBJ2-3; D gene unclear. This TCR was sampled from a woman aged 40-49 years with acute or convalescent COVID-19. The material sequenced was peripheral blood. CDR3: CASSGTTDTQYF. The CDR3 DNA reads TGCGCCAGCAGTGGAACTACAGATACGCAGTATTTT.